The clone carrying this T cell receptor beta chain was counted many times. Its antigen is currently unknown. Then a second PCR, running about 7 to 11 cycles, was carried out with a sample-barcoded 5' primer and a J-beta primer mix. TCRdb processed the 5' RACE reads anew with MiXCR; each CDR3 protein has one entry. There are about 930,000 distinct CDR3 sequences in the sample; just under 30% occur only once, and 10% lies in the top ten. This record belongs to a study of blood T cells in healthy people across ages. The germline V gene encodes CDR1 MDHEN and CDR2 SYDVKM. This CDR3 contains 16 residues. With 4 bases clipped from V and 2 bases from J, the junction kept 9 bases outside the gene matches. Study-wide results and limits: Conclusively comparing naive with antigen-experienced cells was impossible with unsorted PBMCs.

Each sample provided at least 5.5 micrograms of extracted total RNA. These data are also associated with another study on T cells of mothers and their children.

Source material: blood. The sequence derives from a woman between 35 and 50 years old in good health. The chain recombines TRBV28 with TRBJ2-7, with TRBD1 matching over 9 bases. In DNA form, the CDR3 reads TGTGCCAGCAGTTATATACAGGGGGCAAGTCCCTACGAGCAGTACTTC. Amino acid sequence: CASSYIQGASPYEQYF.